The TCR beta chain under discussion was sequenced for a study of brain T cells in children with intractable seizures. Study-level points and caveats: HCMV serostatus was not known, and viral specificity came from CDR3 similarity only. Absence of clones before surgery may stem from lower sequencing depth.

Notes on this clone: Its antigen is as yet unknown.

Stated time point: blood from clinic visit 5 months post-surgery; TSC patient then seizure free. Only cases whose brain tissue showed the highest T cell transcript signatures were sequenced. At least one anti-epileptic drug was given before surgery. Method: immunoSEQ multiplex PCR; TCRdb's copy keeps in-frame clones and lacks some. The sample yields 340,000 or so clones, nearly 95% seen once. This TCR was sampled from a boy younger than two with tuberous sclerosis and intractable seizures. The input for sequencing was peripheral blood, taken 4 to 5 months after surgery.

The CDR3, as DNA: TGCGCCAGCAGCCGTCGGGTCTTGACGGGGGAGAGCACTGAAGCTTTCTTT. Translation: CASSRRVLTGESTEAFF. The chain carries TRBV4-1 and TRBJ1-1; D possibly corresponds to TRBD1 (5 bases). The germline CDR1 and CDR2 sequences are MGHRA and YSYEKL. This CDR3 spans 17 amino acids. V was pared by 4 bases and J by 4 bases, with 22 bases between.